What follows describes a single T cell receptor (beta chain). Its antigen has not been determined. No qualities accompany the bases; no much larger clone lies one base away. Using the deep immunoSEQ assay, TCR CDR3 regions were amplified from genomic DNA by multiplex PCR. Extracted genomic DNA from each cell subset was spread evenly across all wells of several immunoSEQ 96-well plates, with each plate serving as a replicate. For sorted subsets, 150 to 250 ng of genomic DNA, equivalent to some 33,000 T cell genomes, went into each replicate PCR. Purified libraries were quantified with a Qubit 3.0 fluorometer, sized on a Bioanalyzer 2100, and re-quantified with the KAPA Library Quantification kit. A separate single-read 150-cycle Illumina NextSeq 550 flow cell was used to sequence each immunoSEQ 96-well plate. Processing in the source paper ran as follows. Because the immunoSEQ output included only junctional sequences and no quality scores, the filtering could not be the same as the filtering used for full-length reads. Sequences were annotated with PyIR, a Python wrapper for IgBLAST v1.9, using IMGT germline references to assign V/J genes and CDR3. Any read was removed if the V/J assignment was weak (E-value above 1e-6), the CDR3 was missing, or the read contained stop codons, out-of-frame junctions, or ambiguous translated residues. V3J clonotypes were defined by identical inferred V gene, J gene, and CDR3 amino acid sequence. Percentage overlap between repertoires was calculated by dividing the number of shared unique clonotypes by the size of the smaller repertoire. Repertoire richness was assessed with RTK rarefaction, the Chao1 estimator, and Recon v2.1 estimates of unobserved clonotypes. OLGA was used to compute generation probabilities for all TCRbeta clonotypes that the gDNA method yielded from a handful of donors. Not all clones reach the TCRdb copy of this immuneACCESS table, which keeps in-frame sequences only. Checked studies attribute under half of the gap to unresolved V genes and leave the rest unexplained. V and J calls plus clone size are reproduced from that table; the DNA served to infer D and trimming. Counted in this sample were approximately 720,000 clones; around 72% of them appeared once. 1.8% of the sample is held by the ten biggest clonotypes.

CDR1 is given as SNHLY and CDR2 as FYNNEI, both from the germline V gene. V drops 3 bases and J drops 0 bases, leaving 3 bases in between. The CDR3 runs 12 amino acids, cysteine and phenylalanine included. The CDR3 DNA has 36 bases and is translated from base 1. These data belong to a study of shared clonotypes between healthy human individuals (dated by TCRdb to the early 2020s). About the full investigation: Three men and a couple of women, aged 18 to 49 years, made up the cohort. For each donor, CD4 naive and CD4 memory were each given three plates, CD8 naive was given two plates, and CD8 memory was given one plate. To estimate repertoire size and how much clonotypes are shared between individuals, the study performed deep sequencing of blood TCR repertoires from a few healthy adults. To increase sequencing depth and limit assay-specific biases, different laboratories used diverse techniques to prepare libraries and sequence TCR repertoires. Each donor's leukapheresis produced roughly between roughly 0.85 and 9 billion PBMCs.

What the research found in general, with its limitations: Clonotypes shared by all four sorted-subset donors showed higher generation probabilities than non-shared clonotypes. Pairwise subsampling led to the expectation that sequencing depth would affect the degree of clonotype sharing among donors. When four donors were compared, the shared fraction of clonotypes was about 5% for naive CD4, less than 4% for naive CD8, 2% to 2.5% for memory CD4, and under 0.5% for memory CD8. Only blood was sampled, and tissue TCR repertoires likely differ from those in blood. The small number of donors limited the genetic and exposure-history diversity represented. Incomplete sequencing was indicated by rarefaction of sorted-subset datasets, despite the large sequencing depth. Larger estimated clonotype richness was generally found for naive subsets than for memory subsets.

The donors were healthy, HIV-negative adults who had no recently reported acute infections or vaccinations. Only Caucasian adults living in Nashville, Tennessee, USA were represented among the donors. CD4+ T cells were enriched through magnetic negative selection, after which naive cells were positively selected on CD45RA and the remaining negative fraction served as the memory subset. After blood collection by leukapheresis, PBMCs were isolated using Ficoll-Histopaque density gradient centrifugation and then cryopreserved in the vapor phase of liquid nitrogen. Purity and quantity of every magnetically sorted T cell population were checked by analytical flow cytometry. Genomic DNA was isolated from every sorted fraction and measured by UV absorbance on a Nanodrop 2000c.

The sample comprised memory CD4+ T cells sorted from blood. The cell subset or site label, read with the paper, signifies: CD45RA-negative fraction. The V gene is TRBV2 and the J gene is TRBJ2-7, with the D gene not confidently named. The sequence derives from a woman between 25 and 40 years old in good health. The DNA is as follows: TGTGCCAGCAGTGATGACTCCTACGAGCAGTACTTC. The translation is CASSDDSYEQYF. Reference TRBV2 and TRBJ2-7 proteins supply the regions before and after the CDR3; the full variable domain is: EPEVTQTPSHQVTQMGQEVILRCVPISNHLYFYWYRQILGQKVEFLVSFYNNEISEKSEIFDDQFSVERPDGSNFTLKIRSTKLEDSAMYFCASSDDSYEQYFGPGTRLTVT.